This is a list of T cell receptor beta chains from one sample in a study of blood T cell repertoires in COVID-19. Libraries were prepared by immunoSEQ multiplex PCR; TCRdb keeps only in-frame clonotypes and omits some of them. The table includes 85,000 to 95,000 clones, 90% to 95% detected once. The specimen sequenced was peripheral blood. The receptors were gathered from a woman aged 45-60 years in a cohort sampled during active COVID-19. CDR3s include the opening cysteine and the closing phenylalanine or tryptophan. Each record gives: V gene, J gene, clone size, D gene, CDR3 protein, CDR3 DNA. The D gene is left open where the match is weak. Some rows have no size entry. The others give once, few or many, or a class for an expanded clone.

TRBV6-6	TRBJ2-2	-	TRBD2	CASSRKGLGGGSPPELFF	TGTGCCAGCAGTCGAAAGGGGCTTGGCGGGGGGTCTCCCCCGGAGCTGTTTTTT
TRBV5-1	TRBJ2-2	-	-	CASSEGQSTGELFF	TGCGCCAGCAGCGAAGGACAGTCAACCGGGGAGCTGTTTTTT
TRBV5-1	TRBJ2-3	-	TRBD1	CASSWDRGDTQYF	TGCGCCAGCAGCTGGGACAGGGGGGATACGCAGTATTTT
TRBV7-8	TRBJ2-5	-	-	CASSPLPNRAPETQYF	TGTGCCAGCAGCCCACTCCCCAACAGGGCGCCGGAGACCCAGTACTTC
TRBV5-4	TRBJ2-1	-	-	CASSSLGSGLAYNEQFF	TGTGCCAGCAGTTCCTTAGGTAGCGGCCTGGCCTACAATGAGCAGTTCTTC
TRBV15	TRBJ1-1	-	TRBD1	CAIGQGIDEAFF	TGTGCCATCGGACAGGGAATAGATGAAGCTTTCTTT
TRBV9	TRBJ1-5	-	TRBD1	CASSPGTGINQPQHF	TGTGCCAGCAGCCCCGGGACAGGGATCAATCAGCCCCAGCATTTT
TRBV3-1/TRBV3-2	TRBJ2-5	-	TRBD2	CASSQDIAGGRETQYF	TGTGCCAGCAGCCAAGATATAGCGGGGGGCCGGGAGACCCAGTACTTC
TRBV15	TRBJ2-7	-	-	CATSRDNPKTARRQYF	TGTGCCACCAGCAGAGATAACCCTAAGACAGCCCGGAGGCAGTACTTC
TRBV25-1	TRBJ1-1	-	-	CASSPGEWTEAFF	TGTGCCAGCAGTCCAGGGGAATGGACTGAAGCTTTCTTT
TRBV12-3/TRBV12-4	TRBJ1-2	-	TRBD1	CASTLDRDGGYTF	TGTGCCAGCACCCTCGACAGGGATGGTGGCTACACCTTC
TRBV6-6	TRBJ2-7	once	-	CASSYALQGRDEQYF	TGTGCCAGCAGTTACGCCTTACAGGGAAGGGACGAGCAGTACTTC
TRBV11-2	TRBJ1-4	-	-	CASSYELTNEKLFF	TGTGCCAGCAGCTATGAACTAACTAATGAAAAACTGTTTTTT
TRBV18	TRBJ1-2	-	-	CASSPTTVPGSNGYTF	TGTGCCAGCTCACCAACCACCGTCCCGGGTAGTAACGGCTACACCTTC
TRBV7-9	TRBJ2-6	-	TRBD1	CASSLGGQGYSGANVLTF	TGTGCCAGCAGCTTAGGGGGACAGGGGTACTCTGGGGCCAACGTCCTGACTTTC
TRBV18	TRBJ1-1	-	-	CASSPPMGSQTEAFF	TGTGCCAGCTCACCACCGATGGGGAGTCAAACTGAAGCTTTCTTT
TRBV5-1	TRBJ2-7	-	TRBD1	CASSLSGGRYEQYF	TGCGCCAGCAGCTTGTCAGGGGGCAGGTACGAGCAGTACTTC
TRBV19	TRBJ2-5	-	TRBD2	CASSIPGLGAEETQYF	TGTGCCAGTAGTATACCGGGACTAGGAGCCGAAGAGACCCAGTACTTC
TRBV5-1	TRBJ2-2	-	TRBD1	CASSRRQGVNTGELFF	TGCGCCAGCAGCCGACGACAGGGGGTTAACACCGGGGAGCTGTTTTTT
TRBV2	TRBJ2-1	-	-	CASSEWDFMGNEQFF	TGTGCCAGCAGTGAATGGGACTTTATGGGCAATGAGCAGTTCTTC
TRBV19	TRBJ2-2	-	-	CASCDWTFNTGELFF	TGTGCCAGTTGTGATTGGACATTTAACACCGGGGAGCTGTTTTTT
TRBV18	TRBJ1-2	-	-	CASSPGGASFGGYTF	TGTGCCAGCTCACCGGGGGGGGCGAGTTTTGGAGGCTACACCTTC
TRBV6-5	TRBJ1-2	once	-	CASSYSRDYPSGYTF	TGTGCCAGCAGTTACTCCCGCGACTATCCATCTGGCTACACCTTC
TRBV7-3	TRBJ2-7	-	-	CASSLVHRDEQYF	TGTGCCAGCAGCTTGGTGCACAGAGACGAGCAGTACTTC
TRBV5-6	TRBJ1-3	-	-	CASSLGGPDSGNTIYF	TGTGCCAGCAGCCTGGGGGGGCCCGACTCTGGAAACACCATATATTTT
TRBV6-6	TRBJ2-7	-	-	CASSYSDYEAYEQYF	TGTGCCAGCAGTTACTCCGATTACGAGGCTTACGAGCAGTACTTC
TRBV6-2/TRBV6-3	TRBJ1-3	-	-	CASSYQSSGNTIYF	TGTGCCAGCAGTTACCAGTCATCTGGAAACACCATATATTTT
TRBV29-1	TRBJ1-2	-	-	CSVLQGERGYTF	TGCAGCGTTTTACAGGGAGAGAGGGGCTACACCTTC
TRBV18	TRBJ2-7	once	-	CASSPGLTYEQYF	TGTGCCAGCTCACCGGGCTTAACCTACGAGCAGTACTTC
TRBV12-5	TRBJ2-5	-	-	CASGLGSGPEEETQYF	TGTGCTAGTGGTTTAGGCAGTGGACCGGAGGAGGAGACCCAGTACTTC
TRBV5-8	TRBJ2-7	-	TRBD2	CASSFSRGFYEQYF	TGTGCCAGCAGCTTTTCGCGGGGGTTCTACGAGCAGTACTTC
TRBV11-3	TRBJ2-7	-	TRBD1	CASTRQGSYEQYF	TGTGCCAGCACCCGACAGGGAAGCTACGAGCAGTACTTC
TRBV5-1	TRBJ2-6	-	TRBD2	CASSWTSGGPDVLTF	TGCGCCAGCAGCTGGACTAGCGGGGGGCCCGACGTCCTGACTTTC
TRBV9	TRBJ2-4	-	TRBD1	CASSVGQGSGYIQYF	TGTGCCAGCAGCGTAGGACAGGGGTCGGGGTACATTCAGTACTTC
TRBV7-8	TRBJ2-1	few	-	CASTWRMGEQFF	TGTGCCAGCACCTGGAGGATGGGGGAGCAGTTCTTC
TRBV9	TRBJ1-1	-	TRBD1	CASSVEQGATEAFF	TGTGCCAGCAGCGTAGAACAGGGGGCCACTGAAGCTTTCTTT
TRBV27	TRBJ2-5	-	-	CASSTRTGMQETQYF	TGTGCCAGCAGCACGCGAACAGGGATGCAAGAGACCCAGTACTTC
TRBV19	TRBJ1-2	-	-	CASSISYNYGYTF	TGTGCCAGTAGTATATCGTATAACTATGGCTACACCTTC